Below are 8 T cell receptor beta chains sequenced from a single sample in a study of cytomegalovirus exposure and HLA in healthy donors. In the PCR, 60 Vbeta and 13 Jbeta primers were used. This table comes from immunoSEQ multiplex PCR, and its TCRdb copy is limited to in-frame clones, with some not included. The sample shows about 160,000 clones, about 83% of them seen only once. Material: PBMCs. The receptor set was obtained from a man aged 35-49 years in good health and CMV-seropositive.

This chain joins TRBV10-3 and TRBJ2-1, with 10 nucleotides matching TRBD2. Germline assignment: CDR1 ENHRY and CDR2 SYGVKD. This CDR3 contains 17 residues. The V gene end was trimmed by 8 bases and the J gene end by 6 bases; junction bases not matched to a gene: 16. The CDR3 DNA reads TGTGCCATCGGGAAACAGGCTAGCGGGAGTCTCGTCAATGAGCAGTTCTTC. This gives the protein CAIGKQASGSLVNEQFF.

V gene TRBV29-1 combines with J gene TRBJ2-3; 10 bases line up with TRBD1. The CDR3 runs to 17 residues. Germline CDR1 and CDR2: SQVTM and ANQGSEA. The V segment lost 7 bases and the J segment 1 base; nucleotides outside the gene matches: 14. CDR3 region: CSAIKPRDRGRTDTQYF. CDR3 DNA: TGCAGCGCCATTAAACCCCGGGACAGGGGCCGCACAGATACGCAGTATTTT.

The rearrangement uses TRBV4-1 and TRBJ2-5; D ambiguous. The J call is uncertain, as TRBJ2-7 better fits the DNA end. Germline V gene data show CDR1 as MGHRA and CDR2 as YSYEKL. This CDR3 region has 13 residues. CDR3 coding DNA: TGCGCCAGCAGCCGCGGCGGCTTCGGCGAGCAGTACTTC. Translation: CASSRGGFGEQYF.

The chain uses TRBV18 and TRBJ1-2, with D hard to call. The V and J ends lost 2 bases and 8 bases respectively, with 12 bases between them. Germline values: CDR1 KGHSH, CDR2 LQKENI. This CDR3 has 13 amino acids. CDR3 sequence reads: CASSPARTGGYTF. The CDR3 DNA sequence: TGTGCCAGCTCACCAGCCCGCACGGGGGGCTACACCTTC.

This clone was seen only once. The chain links TRBV2 to TRBJ1-1, with 8 nucleotides matching TRBD1. CDR3 length: 14 amino acids. Germline-derived CDR1 and CDR2 are SNHLY and FYNNEI. V lost 6 bases to trimming and J lost 1 base; unmatched junction nucleotides: 4. The CDR3 here is CASRDRARNTEAFF. The CDR3 nucleotides are TGTGCCAGCAGGGACAGGGCGAGGAACACTGAAGCTTTCTTT.

V and J are TRBV6-1 and TRBJ1-5; weak D call: TRBD1 (5 bases). This CDR3 comprises 14 residues. V lost 6 bases and J 0 bases, leaving 9 bases between the germline ends. From germline, CDR1 is MNHNS and CDR2 SASEGT. The DNA for the CDR3 is TGTGCCAGCAGGGGGGGTCTTAGCAATCAGCCCCAGCATTTT. Its protein product is CASRGGLSNQPQHF.

V gene TRBV6-6 combines with J gene TRBJ2-1; TRBD2 matches at 11 bases. V shed 6 bases, J shed 8 bases, and the junction held 9 bases outside the gene matches. This CDR3 region has 15 residues. CDR1 MNHNY and CDR2 SVGAGI come from the germline V gene (reference sequence). The CDR3 nucleotides are TGTGCCAGCAGGGTCGGGCTAGCGGGAGGTCATGAGCAGTTCTTC. Protein: CASRVGLAGGHEQFF.

This rearrangement joins TRBV18 to TRBJ2-1; D is ambiguous. CDR1 and CDR2 (germline): KGHSH, LQKENI. The CDR3 runs to 16 residues. V shed 3 bases and J shed 10 bases, with 22 bases lying between them. The CDR3 region is CASSPSERVLAWEQFF. CDR3 sequence (DNA): TGTGCCAGCTCACCTTCAGAACGGGTACTTGCGTGGGAGCAGTTCTTC.